This T cell receptor beta chain came from a study of regulatory T cells in long-lasting Graves disease. Whole-study findings and limits: Comparison showed that persistent patients shared more public clonotypes (about 2,700) than new patients (966).

According to the study, TCR beta libraries were built with iRepertoire HTBI primers and CDR3-region Arm-PCR. TCRdb processed the multiplex PCR reads anew with MiXCR; each CDR3 protein has one entry. The repertoire holds approximately 560,000 distinct CDR3 sequences, roughly 16% seen once, with 12% in the top ten. Time point noted: newly diagnosed GD, antithyroid drugs for less than 3 months. RNA isolated from PBMCs was used to make the TCR library. At least ten counts were recorded for this clonotype. Its antigen is still unknown. This sample also appeared in a second study, on T cells in Graves' hyperthyroidism and ophthalmopathy.

The source material was peripheral blood mononuclear cells (PBMCs), sampled at new diagnosis, from a patient treated with antithyroid drugs. The TCR was taken from a man aged 18 to 30 with Graves disease.

The CDR3 reads CASSQASGGMYQETQYF. DNA of the CDR3: TGTGCCAGCAGCCAAGCGAGTGGGGGAATGTACCAAGAGACCCAGTACTTC. The chain joins TRBV3-1 to TRBJ2-5; D may correspond to TRBD1 or TRBD2 (5 bases each). V lost 1 base, J lost 0 bases, and 15 bases lay in between. Germline loops: CDR1 LGHDT, CDR2 YNNKEL (reference sequence). CDR3 length: 17 residues.